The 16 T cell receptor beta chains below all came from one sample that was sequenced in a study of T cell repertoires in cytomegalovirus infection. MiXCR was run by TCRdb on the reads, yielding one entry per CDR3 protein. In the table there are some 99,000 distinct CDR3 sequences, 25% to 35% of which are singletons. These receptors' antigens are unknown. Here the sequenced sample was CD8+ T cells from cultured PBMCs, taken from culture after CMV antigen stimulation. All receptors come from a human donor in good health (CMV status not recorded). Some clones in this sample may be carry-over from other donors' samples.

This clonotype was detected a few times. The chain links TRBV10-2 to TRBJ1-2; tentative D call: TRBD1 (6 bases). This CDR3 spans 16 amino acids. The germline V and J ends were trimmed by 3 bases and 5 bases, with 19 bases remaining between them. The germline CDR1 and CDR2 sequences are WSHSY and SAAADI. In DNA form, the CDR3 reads TGCGCCAGCAGTGAATCCCCACAGGGCGCTCCTTATGGCTACACCTTC. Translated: CASSESPQGAPYGYTF.

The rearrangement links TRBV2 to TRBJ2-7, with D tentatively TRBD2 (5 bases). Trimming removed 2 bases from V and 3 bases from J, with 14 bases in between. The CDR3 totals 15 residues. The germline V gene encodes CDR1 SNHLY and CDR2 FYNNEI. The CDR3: CASSESRLAVYEQYF. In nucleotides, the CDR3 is TGTGCCAGCAGTGAAAGCCGCCTAGCTGTCTACGAGCAGTACTTC.

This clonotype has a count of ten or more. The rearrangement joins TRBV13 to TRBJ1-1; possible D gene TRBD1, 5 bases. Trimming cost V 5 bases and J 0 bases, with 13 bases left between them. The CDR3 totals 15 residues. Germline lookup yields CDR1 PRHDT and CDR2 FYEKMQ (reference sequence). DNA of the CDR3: TGTGCCAGCAGCCCCAGGGTTTTTATGAACACTGAAGCTTTCTTT. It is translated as CASSPRVFMNTEAFF.

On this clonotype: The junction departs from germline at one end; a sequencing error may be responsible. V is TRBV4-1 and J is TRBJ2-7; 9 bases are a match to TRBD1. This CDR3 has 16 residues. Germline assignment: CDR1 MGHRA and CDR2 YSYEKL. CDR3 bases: TGCGCCAGCAGCCAAGATACCGGGACAGGGTCCTACAAGCAGTACTTC. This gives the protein CASSQDTGTGSYKQYF.

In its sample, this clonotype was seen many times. CDR3 amino acids: CASSFIATEAFF. The CDR3, as DNA: TGTGCCAGCAGCTTCATCGCCACTGAAGCTTTCTTT. V gene TRBV7-8 combines with J gene TRBJ1-1; D gene uncertain. This CDR3 is built from 12 residues. Trimming stripped 3 bases from V and 4 bases from J, with 6 bases between. Germline V lookup: CDR1 SGHVS, CDR2 FQNEAQ.

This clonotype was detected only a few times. The CDR3 DNA follows: TGTGCCAGCGCCTGGGACGGAGGTCCTTATGAGCAGTTCTTC. As protein: CASAWDGGPYEQFF. J is TRBJ2-1 and V is TRBV27; tentatively, D is TRBD1 or TRBD2 (5 bases each). CDR3 size: 14 residues. Germline CDR1 MNHEY, CDR2 SMNVEV (reference sequence). V lost 8 bases to trimming and J lost 8 bases, with 19 bases between them.

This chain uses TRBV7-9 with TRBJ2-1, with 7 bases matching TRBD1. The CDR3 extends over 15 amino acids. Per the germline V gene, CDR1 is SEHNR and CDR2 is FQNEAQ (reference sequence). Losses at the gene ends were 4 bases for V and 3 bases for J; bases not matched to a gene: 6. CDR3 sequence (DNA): TGTGCCAGCAGCTCTCCGGGACAGCTCTACAATGAGCAGTTCTTC. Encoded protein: CASSSPGQLYNEQFF.

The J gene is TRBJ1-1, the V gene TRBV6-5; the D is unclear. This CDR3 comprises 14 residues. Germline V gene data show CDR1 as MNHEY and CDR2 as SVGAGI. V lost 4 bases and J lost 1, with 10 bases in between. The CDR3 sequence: CASSSWTGNTEAFF. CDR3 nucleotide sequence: TGTGCCAGCAGTTCCTGGACGGGGAACACTGAAGCTTTCTTT.

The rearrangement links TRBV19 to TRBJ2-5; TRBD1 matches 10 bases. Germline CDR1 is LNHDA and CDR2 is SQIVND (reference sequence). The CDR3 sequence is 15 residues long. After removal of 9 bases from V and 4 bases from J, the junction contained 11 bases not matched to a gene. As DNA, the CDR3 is TGTGCCAGCCACGGGACAGGGGCCTTGATAGAGACCCAGTACTTC. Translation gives CASHGTGALIETQYF.

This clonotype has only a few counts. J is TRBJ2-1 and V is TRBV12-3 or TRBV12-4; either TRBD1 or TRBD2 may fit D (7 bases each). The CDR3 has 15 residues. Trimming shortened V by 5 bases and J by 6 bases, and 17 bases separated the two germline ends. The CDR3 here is CASSAGGAVVNEQFF. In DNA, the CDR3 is TGTGCCAGCAGTGCAGGGGGGGCCGTTGTCAATGAGCAGTTCTTC.

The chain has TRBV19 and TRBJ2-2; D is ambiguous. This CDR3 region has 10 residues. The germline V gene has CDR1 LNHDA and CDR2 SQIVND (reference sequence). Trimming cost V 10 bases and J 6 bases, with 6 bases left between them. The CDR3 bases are TGTGCCACGGGCGCCGGGGAGCTGTTTTTT. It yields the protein CATGAGELFF.

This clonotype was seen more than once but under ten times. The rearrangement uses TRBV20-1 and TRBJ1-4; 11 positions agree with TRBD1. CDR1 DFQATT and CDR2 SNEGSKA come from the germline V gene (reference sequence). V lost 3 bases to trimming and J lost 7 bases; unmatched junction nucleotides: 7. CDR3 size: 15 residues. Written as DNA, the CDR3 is TGCAGTGCTAGCAGGACAGGGGGCGCTTTTGAAAAACTGTTTTTT. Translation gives CSASRTGGAFEKLFF.

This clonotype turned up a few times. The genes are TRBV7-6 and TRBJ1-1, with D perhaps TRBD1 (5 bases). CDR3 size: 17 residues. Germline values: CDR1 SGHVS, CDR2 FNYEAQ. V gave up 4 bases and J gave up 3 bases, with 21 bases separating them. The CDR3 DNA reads TGTGCCAGCAGCTCCAAAGCCGGGGGAGTGGGGTACACTGAAGCTTTCTTT. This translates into CASSSKAGGVGYTEAFF.

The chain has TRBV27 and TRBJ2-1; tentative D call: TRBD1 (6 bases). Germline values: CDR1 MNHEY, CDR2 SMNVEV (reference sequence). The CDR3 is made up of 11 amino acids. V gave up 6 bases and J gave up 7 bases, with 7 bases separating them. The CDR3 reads CASRRGNEQFF. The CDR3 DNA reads TGTGCCAGCAGGAGGGGGAATGAGCAGTTCTTC.

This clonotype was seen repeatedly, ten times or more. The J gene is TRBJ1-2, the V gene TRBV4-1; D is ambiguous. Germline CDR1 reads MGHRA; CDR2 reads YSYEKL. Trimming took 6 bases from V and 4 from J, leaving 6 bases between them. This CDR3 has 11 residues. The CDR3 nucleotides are TGCGCCAGCAGGGAATCCTATGGCTACACCTTC. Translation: CASRESYGYTF.

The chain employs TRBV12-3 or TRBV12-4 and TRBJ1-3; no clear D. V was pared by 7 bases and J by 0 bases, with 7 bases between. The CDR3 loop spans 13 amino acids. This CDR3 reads CASNSPSGNTIYF. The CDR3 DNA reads TGTGCCAGCAATTCCCCCTCTGGAAACACCATATATTTT.